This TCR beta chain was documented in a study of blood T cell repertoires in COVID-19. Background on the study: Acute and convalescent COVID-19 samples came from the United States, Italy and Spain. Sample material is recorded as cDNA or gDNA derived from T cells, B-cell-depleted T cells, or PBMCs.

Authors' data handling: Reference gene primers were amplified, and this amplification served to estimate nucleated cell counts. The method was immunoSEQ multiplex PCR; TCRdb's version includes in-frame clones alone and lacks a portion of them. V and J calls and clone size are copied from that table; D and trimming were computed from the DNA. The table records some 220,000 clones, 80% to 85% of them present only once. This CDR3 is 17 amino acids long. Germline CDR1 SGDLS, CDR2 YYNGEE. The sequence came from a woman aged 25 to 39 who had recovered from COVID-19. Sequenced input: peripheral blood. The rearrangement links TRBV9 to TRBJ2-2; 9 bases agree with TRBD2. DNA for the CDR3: TGTGCGCTAAAGTCCCTACTAGCGGGCGGGGTCACCGGGGAGCTGTTTTTT. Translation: CALKSLLAGGVTGELFF.